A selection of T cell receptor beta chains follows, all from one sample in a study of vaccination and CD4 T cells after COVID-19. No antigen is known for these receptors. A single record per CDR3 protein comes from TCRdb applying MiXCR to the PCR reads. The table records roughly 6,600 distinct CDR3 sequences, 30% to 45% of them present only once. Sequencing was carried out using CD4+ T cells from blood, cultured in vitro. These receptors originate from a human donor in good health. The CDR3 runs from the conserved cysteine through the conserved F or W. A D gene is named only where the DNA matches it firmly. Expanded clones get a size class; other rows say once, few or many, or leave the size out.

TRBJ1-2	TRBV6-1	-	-	CASSAGLHYGYTF	TGTGCCAGCAGCGCGGGACTGCACTATGGCTACACCTTC
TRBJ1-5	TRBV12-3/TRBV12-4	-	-	CASTLGPLSNQPQHF	TGTGCCAGCACCTTGGGACCCCTTAGCAATCAGCCCCAGCATTTT
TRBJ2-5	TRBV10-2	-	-	CASSPSPDYQETQYF	TGCGCCAGCAGTCCTTCTCCGGACTACCAAGAGACCCAGTACTTC
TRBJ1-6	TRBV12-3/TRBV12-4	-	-	CACGRSNSPLHF	TGTGCCTGTGGCAGGTCCAATTCACCCCTCCACTTT
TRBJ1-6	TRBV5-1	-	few	CASSFRGNSPLHF	TGCGCCAGCAGCTTCAGGGGCAATTCACCCCTCCACTTT
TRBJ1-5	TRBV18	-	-	CASSPRGDGNQPQHF	TGTGCCAGCTCACCTAGGGGGGATGGCAATCAGCCCCAGCATTTT
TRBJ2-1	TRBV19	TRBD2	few	CASGTSLNNEQFF	TGTGCCAGTGGGACTAGCCTTAACAATGAGCAGTTCTTC
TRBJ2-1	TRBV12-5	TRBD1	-	CASGFKTGLSYNEQFF	TGTGCTAGTGGTTTTAAGACAGGGCTATCCTACAATGAGCAGTTCTTC
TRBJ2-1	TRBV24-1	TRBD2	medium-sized	CATSTSGGYNEQFF	TGTGCCACCAGTACTAGCGGGGGTTACAATGAGCAGTTCTTC
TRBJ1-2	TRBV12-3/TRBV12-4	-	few	CASSLWSLVGYTF	TGTGCCAGCAGTCTGTGGTCACTCGTCGGCTACACCTTC
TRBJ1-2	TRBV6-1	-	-	CASSETGLLANYGYTF	TGTGCCAGCAGCGAAACTGGCCTCTTAGCTAACTATGGCTACACCTTC
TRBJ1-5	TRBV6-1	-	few	CASSERRETYSNQPQHF	TGTGCCAGCAGTGAGAGGAGGGAAACTTATAGCAATCAGCCCCAGCATTTT
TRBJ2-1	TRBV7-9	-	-	CASSWTNEQFF	TGTGCCAGCAGCTGGACTAATGAGCAGTTCTTC
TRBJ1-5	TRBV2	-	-	CASSEFGLPDRPQHF	TGTGCCAGCAGTGAATTTGGGCTTCCGGATCGGCCCCAGCATTTT
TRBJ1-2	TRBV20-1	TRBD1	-	CSARDRTGDGYTF	TGCAGTGCTAGAGATAGGACAGGGGACGGCTACACCTTC
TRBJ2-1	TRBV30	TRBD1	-	CAWSRRGPMGDEQFF	TGTGCCTGGAGCCGAAGGGGGCCTATGGGGGATGAGCAGTTCTTC
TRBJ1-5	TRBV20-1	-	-	CSATQTSGNQPQHF	TGCAGTGCTACCCAAACCTCTGGCAATCAGCCCCAGCATTTT
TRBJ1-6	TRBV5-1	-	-	CATQGPPNSPLHF	TGCGCCACCCAAGGACCGCCTAATTCACCCCTCCACTTT
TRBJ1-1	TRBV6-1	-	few	CANTAEDSNTEAFF	TGTGCCAACACCGCAGAGGACAGTAACACTGAAGCTTTCTTT
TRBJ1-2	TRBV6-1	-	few	CASRPTETVYGYTF	TGTGCCAGCAGACCCACAGAAACAGTATATGGCTACACCTTC
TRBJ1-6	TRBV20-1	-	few	CSARDPGNNSPLHF	TGCAGTGCTAGAGATCCGGGGAATAATTCACCCCTCCACTTT
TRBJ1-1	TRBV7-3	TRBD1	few	CASSLMGTGLNTEAFF	TGTGCCAGCAGCTTAATGGGGACAGGGTTGAACACTGAAGCTTTCTTT
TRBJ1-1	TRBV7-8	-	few	CASSSIRDTEAFF	TGTGCCAGCAGCTCCATTAGGGACACTGAAGCTTTCTTT